A single sample is the source of the 32 T cell receptor beta chains below, sequenced in a study of cytomegalovirus exposure and HLA in healthy donors. The primer mix had 60 Vbeta and 13 Jbeta primers. Sequencing was performed with immunoSEQ multiplex PCR; in TCRdb, only in-frame clones are kept and a portion is missing. The sample has about 84,000 clones, and its top ten clones hold 0.58%. What was sequenced was PBMCs. Every receptor here comes from a man aged 50 to 60 in good health and CMV-seronegative.

J is TRBJ1-4 and V is TRBV4-1; D is undetermined. The CDR3 contains 15 residues. CDR1 and CDR2 (germline): MGHRA, YSYEKL. V was cut by 0 bases and J by 4 bases, with 9 bases left in between. The CDR3 protein is CASSQDQPSNEKLFF. The CDR3 region has the DNA TGCGCCAGCAGCCAAGATCAACCGAGTAATGAAAAACTGTTTTTT.

The chain joins TRBV10-3 to TRBJ2-3; 9 nucleotides align to TRBD2. V was pared by 6 bases and J by 3 bases, with 22 bases of the junction left unmatched. Germline-derived CDR1 and CDR2 are ENHRY and SYGVKD. The CDR3 covers 20 residues. The CDR3 bases are TGTGCCATCAGGGCTCTCGCGGCGGCGGCGGGGGGGCGTCCGACAGATACGCAGTATTTT. Its translation is CAIRALAAAAGGRPTDTQYF.

In regard to this clone: The sample carries other DNA sequences with the same CDR3. The chain employs TRBV7-3 and TRBJ1-2; TRBD1 might be the D (5 bases). This CDR3 has 13 residues. V lost 5 bases and J 2 bases, leaving 9 bases between the germline ends. CDR1 and CDR2 from the germline V gene are SGHTA and FQGTGA. CDR3 region: CASSPDRNYGYTF. CDR3 in DNA: TGTGCCAGCAGCCCCGACAGAAACTATGGCTACACCTTC.

The CDR3 bases are TGTGCCAGCAGATTACAGGGGGCGCGCGAGCAGTTCTTC. Amino acids: CASRLQGAREQFF. The chain combines TRBV6-1 with TRBJ2-1, with 9 bases matching TRBD1. Germline V lookup: CDR1 MNHNS, CDR2 SASEGT. The CDR3 sequence is 13 residues long. Germline trimming cut 6 bases from V and 10 bases from J; bases unmatched to any gene: 7.

This chain connects TRBV18 to TRBJ2-2, with 8 bases fitting TRBD1. Germline V lookup: CDR1 KGHSH, CDR2 LQKENI. The CDR3 is 16 residues long. J was trimmed by 7 bases and V by 2 bases; bases with no gene match: 9. The CDR3 protein is CASSPGQGSISGELFF. CDR3 sequence (DNA): TGTGCCAGCTCACCAGGACAGGGAAGTATCAGCGGGGAGCTGTTTTTT.

The chain joins TRBV10-3 to TRBJ2-7, with 9 bases lining up with TRBD1. CDR3 length: 15 residues. After removal of 3 bases from V and 6 bases from J, the junction contained 9 bases not matched to a gene. The germline V gene has CDR1 ENHRY and CDR2 SYGVKD. CDR3 region: CAISDQPGTGIEQYF. CDR3 coding DNA: TGTGCCATCAGTGACCAACCCGGGACAGGGATCGAGCAGTACTTC.

V gene TRBV25-1 combines with J gene TRBJ2-7, with D perhaps TRBD1 (5 bases). The CDR3 has 14 residues. Germline V gene data show CDR1 as MGHDK and CDR2 as SYGVNS. The V end was cut by 2 bases, the J end by 4 bases, with 12 bases between. The CDR3 sequence is CASSEPGNYYEQYF. Written as DNA, the CDR3 is TGTGCCAGCAGTGAACCAGGGAATTATTACGAGCAGTACTTC.

This rearrangement joins TRBV18 to TRBJ2-5; D perhaps matches TRBD2 (5 bases). The CDR3 sequence is 15 residues long. Germline lookup yields CDR1 KGHSH and CDR2 LQKENI. Deletions cut 3 bases from V and 6 bases from J, with 17 bases between. The chain's CDR3 is CASSPEGTTLKTQYF. The CDR3 DNA is TGTGCCAGCTCACCCGAGGGAACAACGTTGAAGACCCAGTACTTC.

The rearrangement links TRBV28 to TRBJ1-6; D is perhaps TRBD1 (5 bases). Germline CDR1 and CDR2: MDHEN and SYDVKM. V lost 4 bases and J 10 bases, leaving 11 bases between the germline ends. CDR3 size: 13 residues. CDR3 nucleotide sequence: TGTGCCAGCAGTTCGTACCAGGGCTCACCCCTCCACTTT. Residues: CASSSYQGSPLHF.

This chain uses TRBV5-8 with TRBJ1-5, with 10 bases that match TRBD1. From germline, CDR1 is SGHTS and CDR2 YDEGEE. This CDR3 has 14 amino acids. V was clipped by 4 bases and J by 8 bases; unmatched bases: 6. The CDR3 is CASSRGQGSEPQHF. DNA for the CDR3: TGTGCCAGCAGCCGGGGACAGGGGAGTGAGCCCCAGCATTTT.

The V gene is TRBV7-3, the J gene TRBJ1-6; no clear D. V lost 4 bases, J lost 3 bases, and 4 bases lay in between. This CDR3 contains 13 residues. The germline gives CDR1 SGHTA, CDR2 FQGTGA. The CDR3 region is CASSSDYNSPLHF. The CDR3 DNA reads TGTGCCAGCAGCTCAGACTATAATTCACCCCTCCACTTT.

The rearrangement uses TRBV14 and TRBJ1-4, with D possibly TRBD1 on 5 matching bases. The CDR3 extends over 16 amino acids. V lost 4 bases and J lost 0, with 12 bases in between. CDR1 and CDR2 (germline): SGHDN, FVKESK. The CDR3 sequence: CASSPRPGATNEKLFF. CDR3 DNA sequence: TGTGCCAGCAGCCCGAGACCGGGGGCAACTAATGAAAAACTGTTTTTT.

V and J are TRBV4-3 and TRBJ1-4; 7 bases map to TRBD1. The CDR3 is 16 amino acids. V lost 0 bases, J lost 6 bases, and 7 bases stayed unmatched. Per germline, CDR1 LGHNA and CDR2 YSLEER. DNA for the CDR3: TGCGCCAGCAGCCAAGAGGGTGAGGGGGCAGATGAAAAACTGTTTTTT. This codes for CASSQEGEGADEKLFF.

The chain couples TRBV7-9 to TRBJ1-1; no reliable D call. The CDR3 spans 13 residues. V lost 5 bases, J lost 0 bases, and 7 bases lay in between. Germline CDR1 and CDR2: SEHNR and FQNEAQ (reference sequence). The CDR3 bases are TGTGCCAGCAGCCCAGACATGAACACTGAAGCTTTCTTT. Its protein product is CASSPDMNTEAFF.

The V gene is TRBV6-1, the J gene TRBJ1-5; D is perhaps TRBD1 (6 bases). The CDR3 consists of 14 residues. CDR1 is MNHNS and CDR2 is SASEGT in the germline V gene. With 5 bases removed from V and 1 base from J, the gap between germline ends came to 9 bases. CDR3 in amino acids: CASSPDRSNQPQHF. Here the CDR3 DNA reads TGTGCCAGCAGTCCTGACAGGAGCAATCAGCCCCAGCATTTT.

The chain is built from TRBV30 and TRBJ1-1, with TRBD1 as a possible D gene (6 bases). Trimming pared 2 bases from V and 4 bases from J, leaving 14 bases between. The germline V gene has CDR1 GTSNPN and CDR2 SVGIG (reference sequence). This CDR3 has 14 residues. CDR3 protein: CAWSQQGLATEAFF. Here the CDR3 DNA reads TGTGCCTGGAGTCAACAGGGCTTGGCCACTGAAGCTTTCTTT.

This sequence joins TRBV10-3 and TRBJ2-5; the D gene is possibly TRBD2 (5 bases). Germline CDR1 is ENHRY and CDR2 is SYGVKD. This CDR3 comprises 15 residues. The ends were cut back, 0 bases at V and 2 bases at J, with 10 bases in the middle. Here the CDR3 reads CAISESILVQETQYF. The CDR3, as DNA: TGTGCCATCAGTGAGTCGATACTAGTACAAGAGACCCAGTACTTC.

V usage is TRBV5-1 and J usage is TRBJ1-2, with 7 bases matching TRBD1. Looked up from germline, CDR1 is SGHRS and CDR2 is YFSETQ. V lost 4 bases and J lost 3; bases outside the gene matches: 6. CDR3 length: 14 residues. This CDR3 reads CASSKITGDYGYTF. The CDR3 DNA reads TGCGCCAGCAGCAAAATAACAGGGGACTATGGCTACACCTTC.

The chain recombines TRBV2 with TRBJ1-1; D gene uncertain. V lost 8 bases and J 0 bases, leaving 10 bases between the germline ends. The V gene's germline CDR1 is SNHLY and CDR2 FYNNEI. CDR3 length: 13 amino acids. CDR3 amino acids: CASLKTVNTEAFF. CDR3 DNA sequence: TGTGCCAGCTTAAAAACAGTGAACACTGAAGCTTTCTTT.

J is TRBJ2-7 and V is TRBV19, with D tentatively TRBD1 (6 bases). CDR1 LNHDA and CDR2 SQIVND come from the germline V gene (reference sequence). With 6 bases removed from V and 1 base from J, the gap between germline ends came to 16 bases. This CDR3 has 15 residues. The CDR3 bases are TGTGCCAGTAGCAGAACAGGGTTCGGTTCCTACGAGCAGTACTTC. Encoded protein: CASSRTGFGSYEQYF.

This rearrangement joins TRBV18 to TRBJ2-3, with 8 bases matching TRBD1. The germline V gene encodes CDR1 KGHSH and CDR2 LQKENI. Losses at the gene ends were 8 bases for V and 4 bases for J; bases not matched to a gene: 8. This CDR3 spans 14 amino acids. The CDR3 DNA follows: TGTGCCAGCCCAGAACAGGGGGACCCAGATACGCAGTATTTT. Residues: CASPEQGDPDTQYF. Full variable domain (rest looked up from reference TRBV18 and TRBJ2-3): NAGVMQNPRHLVRRRGQEARLRCSPMKGHSHVYWYRQLPEEGLKFMVYLQKENIIDESGMPKERFSAEFPKEGPSILRIQQVVRGDSAAYFCASPEQGDPDTQYFGPGTRLTVL.

The gene calls are TRBV18 and TRBJ1-4, with 10 bases matching TRBD1. The CDR3 contains 14 residues. V lost 3 bases and J lost 8; bases outside the gene matches: 3. Germline loops: CDR1 KGHSH, CDR2 LQKENI. The CDR3 reads CASSPTGGEEKLFF. The CDR3 DNA is TGTGCCAGCTCACCGACAGGGGGCGAGGAAAAACTGTTTTTT.

Written as DNA, the CDR3 is TGTGCCAGCAGCCTTTACAGGACAGCTCTATCTTATGGCTACACCTTC. Amino acids: CASSLYRTALSYGYTF. This chain links TRBV11-2 with TRBJ1-2, with D possibly matching TRBD1 (6 bases). Trimming took 5 bases from V and 5 from J, leaving 21 bases between them. The CDR3 spans 16 residues. Germline V gene sequence: CDR1 SGHAT, CDR2 FQNNGV.

The chain carries TRBV19 and TRBJ1-1; TRBD1 matches 7 bases. Germline trimming cut 2 bases from V and 10 bases from J; bases unmatched to any gene: 10. The CDR3 contains 14 residues. Germline V gene lookup returns CDR1 LNHDA and CDR2 SQIVND (reference sequence). The CDR3 DNA is TGTGCCAGTAGTATACTTGCAGGGGGTTTTCGAGCTTTCTTT. This gives the protein CASSILAGGFRAFF.

V usage is TRBV4-2 and J usage is TRBJ2-6; no clear D. The CDR3 sequence is 17 residues long. Trimming shortened V by 1 base and J by 0 bases, and 10 bases separated the two germline ends. Germline CDR1 reads LGHNA; CDR2 reads YNFKEQ. For the CDR3, the DNA is TGTGCCAGCAGCCAAGCGCGCGGAGCCTCTGGGGCCAACGTCCTGACTTTC. This sequence encodes CASSQARGASGANVLTF.

The V and J genes are TRBV7-9 and TRBJ1-5; 7 bases align to TRBD1. CDR1 SEHNR and CDR2 FQNEAQ come from the germline V gene (reference sequence). The CDR3 consists of 14 residues. Germline trimming cut 8 bases from V and 7 bases from J; bases unmatched to any gene: 11. The CDR3 DNA is TGTGCCAGCCGCCGGGAGGGGGCAGGGCAGCCCCAGCATTTT. Its protein is CASRREGAGQPQHF.

The chain joins TRBV2 to TRBJ2-1; 10 nucleotides agree with TRBD1. V trimming: 4 bases; J trimming: 6 bases; junction bases outside the gene matches: 0. The CDR3 loop spans 13 amino acids. CDR1 and CDR2 (germline): SNHLY, FYNNEI. As DNA, the CDR3 is TGTGCCAGCAGTGGGACAGGGGGCAATGAGCAGTTCTTC. Protein: CASSGTGGNEQFF. The whole variable domain, filled in from reference TRBV2 and TRBJ2-1, reads EPEVTQTPSHQVTQMGQEVILRCVPISNHLYFYWYRQILGQKVEFLVSFYNNEISEKSEIFDDQFSVERPDGSNFTLKIRSTKLEDSAMYFCASSGTGGNEQFFGPGTRLTVL.

The CDR3 sequence: CASSLDAVYEQYF. The CDR3 DNA reads as TGTGCCAGCAGCTTAGATGCAGTATACGAGCAGTACTTC. V is TRBV7-2 and J is TRBJ2-7; no clear D. The CDR3 is made up of 13 amino acids. V was shortened by 1 base and J by 4 bases, with 8 bases between the two germline ends. Germline CDR1 and CDR2: SGHTA and FQGNSA.

The rearrangement joins TRBV10-2 to TRBJ2-5; 7 positions agree with TRBD1. The CDR3 is 14 amino acids. J was trimmed by 5 bases and V by 6 bases; bases with no gene match: 9. Germline V gives CDR1 WSHSY, CDR2 SAAADI. CDR3 loop: CASSASRGSETQYF. The CDR3 coding sequence is TGCGCCAGCAGCGCCAGCAGGGGGTCGGAGACCCAGTACTTC.

The CDR3 loop reads CASSAGTANTGELFF. The CDR3 coding sequence is TGTGCCAGCAGTGCCGGGACAGCGAACACCGGGGAGCTGTTTTTT. The V and J genes are TRBV11-2 and TRBJ2-2; 7 nucleotides line up with TRBD1. V shed 6 bases, J shed 0 bases, and the junction held 4 bases outside the gene matches. CDR1 SGHAT and CDR2 FQNNGV come from the germline V gene. The CDR3 spans 15 residues.

The gene calls are TRBV5-1 and TRBJ2-2; 14 bases are a match to TRBD2. The CDR3 covers 18 residues. The J segment lost 3 bases and the V segment lost 0 bases, leaving 4 bases of the junction unmatched. Germline assignment: CDR1 SGHRS and CDR2 YFSETQ. CDR3: CASSLGTSGGPYTGELFF. The DNA for the CDR3 is TGCGCCAGCAGCTTGGGGACTAGCGGGGGGCCATACACCGGGGAGCTGTTTTTT.

The chain combines TRBV19 with TRBJ1-2; maybe TRBD1 (6 bases). Between the trimmed V and J ends, which lost 0 bases and 4 bases, there was a span of 15 bases. The germline V gene encodes CDR1 LNHDA and CDR2 SQIVND (reference sequence). There are 16 residues in the CDR3. The chain's CDR3 is CASSIDRPGHLYGYTF. The CDR3 DNA follows: TGTGCCAGTAGTATAGATCGGCCGGGACATCTCTATGGCTACACCTTC.